Presented here are 16 T cell receptor beta chains from one specimen sequenced in a study of cytomegalovirus exposure and HLA in healthy donors. The PCR used 60 Vbeta and 13 Jbeta primers. Measured with immunoSEQ multiplex PCR; TCRdb has only the in-frame clones, and not every one. Found here are about 160,000 clones, 75% to 90% of them singletons; the top ten hold 6.3%. Sample: PBMCs. All receptors derive from a male donor in good health and CMV-seropositive.

This rearrangement joins TRBV30 to TRBJ2-7; D unclear. V lost 5 bases to trimming and J lost 5 bases, with 7 bases between them. The length of the CDR3 is 10 residues. Germline CDR1 reads GTSNPN; CDR2 reads SVGIG (reference sequence). The DNA of the CDR3 is TGTGCCTGGGCCGGAGACGAGCAGTACTTC. Amino acid sequence: CAWAGDEQYF.

In DNA form, the CDR3 reads TGTGCCAGCAGTTCGCAGGGGTCTTTCGTCCAAGAGACCCAGTACTTC. It yields the protein CASSSQGSFVQETQYF. V usage is TRBV6-5 and J usage is TRBJ2-5; D might be TRBD1 (6 bases). The CDR3 has 16 amino acids. Germline CDR1 and CDR2: MNHEY and SVGAGI. The V end was cut by 4 bases, the J end by 1 base, with 16 bases between.

This sequence joins TRBV5-5 and TRBJ2-7; 7 nucleotides agree with TRBD2. The CDR3 sequence is 14 residues long. J was trimmed by 4 bases and V by 6 bases; bases with no gene match: 10. The germline V gene has CDR1 SGHKS and CDR2 YYEKEE (reference sequence). The DNA for the CDR3 is TGTGCCAGCACCCCGGGCGCGGGAGAATACGAGCAGTACTTC. Its translation is CASTPGAGEYEQYF.

V gene TRBV27 combines with J gene TRBJ1-4; 7 positions match TRBD1. This CDR3 is built from 14 residues. V trimming: 4 bases; J trimming: 4 bases; junction bases outside the gene matches: 3. The V gene's germline CDR1 is MNHEY and CDR2 SMNVEV (reference sequence). The CDR3 region is CASSSGGRNEKLFF. The DNA for the CDR3 is TGTGCCAGCAGTTCAGGGGGGCGTAATGAAAAACTGTTTTTT. Together with reference TRBV27 and TRBJ1-4, the CDR3 gives the full variable domain: EAQVTQNPRYLITVTGKKLTVTCSQNMNHEYMSWYRQDPGLGLRQIYYSMNVEVTDKGDVPEGYKVSRKEKRNFPLILESPSPNQTSLYFCASSSGGRNEKLFFGSGTQLSVL.

This chain joins TRBV19 and TRBJ1-5; 7 bases agree with TRBD1. Germline V CDR1 and CDR2: LNHDA, SQIVND (reference sequence). J lost 3 bases, V lost 5 bases, and 4 bases had no gene match. This CDR3 comprises 14 residues. CDR3 protein: CASSSGQFNQPQHF. DNA of the CDR3: TGTGCCAGTAGTTCGGGACAGTTCAATCAGCCCCAGCATTTT. Using reference TRBV19 and TRBJ1-5 for the parts outside the CDR3, the full variable domain is DGGITQSPKYLFRKEGQNVTLSCEQNLNHDAMYWYRQDPGQGLRLIYYSQIVNDFQKGDIAEGYSVSREKKESFPLTVTSAQKNPTAFYLCASSSGQFNQPQHFGDGTRLSIL.

The rearrangement links TRBV29-1 to TRBJ1-5, with D perhaps TRBD1 (5 bases). Germline CDR1 is SQVTM and CDR2 is ANQGSEA. The CDR3 extends over 13 amino acids. Between the trimmed V and J ends, which lost 6 bases and 4 bases, there was a span of 13 bases. CDR3 sequence: CSVAGNRNQPQHF. In DNA, the CDR3 is TGCAGCGTAGCAGGGAACCGGAATCAGCCCCAGCATTTT.

V gene TRBV27 combines with J gene TRBJ2-7; tentative D call: TRBD1 (7 bases). Germline CDR1 MNHEY, CDR2 SMNVEV (reference sequence). This CDR3 contains 16 residues. Trimming took 4 bases from V and 5 from J, leaving 21 bases between them. The CDR3 reads CASSSPRGGGLHEQYF. CDR3 DNA sequence: TGTGCCAGCAGTTCACCCCGTGGAGGGGGCCTCCACGAGCAGTACTTC.

The chain combines TRBV28 with TRBJ1-1; no definite D call. V was trimmed by 7 bases and J by 1 base, leaving 10 bases between them. CDR1 and CDR2 (germline): MDHEN, SYDVKM. The CDR3 is 13 residues long. Here the CDR3 DNA reads TGTGCCAGCACCCTGGGGAGGAACACTGAAGCTTTCTTT. Residues: CASTLGRNTEAFF.

The J gene is TRBJ1-4, the V gene TRBV11-3; 7 nucleotides agree with TRBD1. Germline V lookup: CDR1 SGHNT, CDR2 YENEEA. After removal of 5 bases from V and 0 bases from J, the junction contained 3 bases not matched to a gene. The CDR3 runs to 15 residues. As DNA, the CDR3 is TGTGCCAGCAGCCCGGGGACAGCAACTAATGAAAAACTGTTTTTT. Translating gives CASSPGTATNEKLFF.

The chain combines TRBV9 with TRBJ1-1, with D maybe TRBD1 (6 bases). The CDR3 has 12 amino acids. Between the trimmed V and J ends, which lost 4 bases and 11 bases, there was a span of 15 bases. Germline CDR1 reads SGDLS; CDR2 reads YYNGEE. This chain's CDR3 is CASSPTGLNAFF. CDR3 in DNA: TGTGCCAGCAGCCCGACAGGCCTGAACGCTTTCTTT.

The chain employs TRBV2 and TRBJ2-4, with TRBD2 matching 7 bases. J gave up 6 bases and V 7 bases, and 3 bases lay outside the gene matches. The CDR3 runs to 12 residues. The germline gives CDR1 SNHLY, CDR2 FYNNEI. The CDR3 here is CASNPSGNIQYF. Written as DNA, the CDR3 is TGTGCCAGCAATCCTAGCGGAAACATTCAGTACTTC.

This clone came up a few times. The chain is built from TRBV6-5 and TRBJ1-2; 8 nucleotides match TRBD1. After removal of 6 bases from V and 7 bases from J, the junction contained 10 bases not matched to a gene. CDR3 size: 14 residues. CDR1 and CDR2 (germline): MNHEY, SVGAGI. The CDR3 DNA follows: TGTGCCAGCAGCCGATCACAGGGGGTGATTGGCTACACCTTC. This sequence encodes CASSRSQGVIGYTF.

The chain is built from TRBV7-9 and TRBJ2-7; the D gene is possibly TRBD2 (7 bases). This CDR3 spans 14 amino acids. The ends were cut back, 2 bases at V and 2 bases at J, with 10 bases in the middle. Per the germline V gene, CDR1 is SEHNR and CDR2 is FQNEAQ (reference sequence). CDR3 residues: CASSLQGTTYEQYF. As DNA, the CDR3 is TGTGCCAGCAGCTTACAGGGGACTACCTACGAGCAGTACTTC.

The V and J genes are TRBV6-6 and TRBJ1-5, with 8 bases lining up with TRBD1. From germline, CDR1 is MNHNY and CDR2 SVGAGI (reference sequence). V was pared by 2 bases and J by 4 bases, with 4 bases of the junction left unmatched. CDR3 size: 15 residues. The CDR3 region is CASSYEQGGNQPQHF. In DNA form, the CDR3 reads TGTGCCAGCAGTTACGAACAGGGGGGTAATCAGCCCCAGCATTTT.

This sequence joins TRBV7-2 and TRBJ2-1, with 13 positions matching TRBD2. V trimming: 2 bases; J trimming: 0 bases; junction bases outside the gene matches: 4. The CDR3 loop spans 18 amino acids. Germline CDR1 is SGHTA and CDR2 is FQGNSA. In DNA, the CDR3 is TGTGCCAGCAGCTTAAGGGGACTAGCGGGGATCTCCTACAATGAGCAGTTCTTC. It translates to CASSLRGLAGISYNEQFF.

This sequence joins TRBV27 and TRBJ2-2; D possibly corresponds to TRBD1 (5 bases). Trimming left V 5 bases short and J 8 bases short, with 12 bases between. Germline-derived CDR1 and CDR2 are MNHEY and SMNVEV (reference sequence). The CDR3 is 13 amino acids. The CDR3 is CASSPGWSGELFF. The CDR3 DNA sequence: TGTGCCAGCAGTCCAGGGTGGTCAGGGGAGCTGTTTTTT.